The 9 T cell receptor beta chains in this list originate from one sample, sequenced in a study of T-cell memory formation after mild COVID-19. TCRdb reprocessed the 5' RACE reads via MiXCR and lists one record per CDR3 protein. The table lists 470,000 or so distinct CDR3 sequences, around 20% of them singletons, with roughly 8.4% in the top ten. Source material: PBMCs or a T cell subset sorted from them (not recorded which). Every receptor here comes from an adult woman who had mild COVID-19 (a few samples of this study predate the infection). Cell type and time point are not known.

The chain combines TRBV20-1 with TRBJ1-6; no reliable D call. Germline V gene data show CDR1 as DFQATT and CDR2 as SNEGSKA (reference sequence). The CDR3 contains 16 residues. V shed 1 base and J shed 0 bases, with 10 bases lying between them. The CDR3 reads CSARVWESSYNSPLHF. For the CDR3, the DNA is TGCAGTGCTAGAGTTTGGGAAAGCTCCTATAATTCACCCCTCCACTTT.

This clonotype has only a few counts. The chain couples TRBV7-8 to TRBJ2-1, with D perhaps matching TRBD1 (5 bases). CDR1 is SGHVS and CDR2 is FQNEAQ in the germline V gene. The CDR3 is 16 amino acids. The germline V and J ends were trimmed by 5 bases and 4 bases, with 18 bases remaining between them. The CDR3 coding sequence is TGTGCCAGCAGCCCCAATCAGGGTCGGTTGTACAATGAGCAGTTCTTC. The encoded protein is CASSPNQGRLYNEQFF.

A few counts support this clonotype. This chain joins TRBV3-1 and TRBJ2-4; no definite D call. The CDR3 has 15 amino acids. Trimming left V 1 base short and J 1 base short, with 8 bases between. CDR1 and CDR2 from the germline V gene are LGHDT and YNNKEL (reference sequence). CDR3 nucleotide sequence: TGTGCCAGCAGCCAAGTAGGGATGGCCAAAAACATTCAGTACTTC. It translates to CASSQVGMAKNIQYF.

This chain joins TRBV10-1 and TRBJ1-1; weak D call: TRBD1 (6 bases). The germline gives CDR1 WNHNN, CDR2 SYGVQD (reference sequence). Trimming stripped 10 bases from V and 3 bases from J, with 15 bases between. The length of the CDR3 is 13 residues. DNA of the CDR3: TGCGCCACCAAACCGGGGGCGGACACTGAAGCTTTCTTT. Protein sequence: CATKPGADTEAFF.

The sample holds many counts of this clonotype. The chain has TRBV7-2 and TRBJ2-3; tentatively, D is TRBD2 (6 bases). Deletions cut 5 bases from V and 3 bases from J, with 21 bases between. Germline-derived CDR1 and CDR2 are SGHTA and FQGNSA. The CDR3 runs to 17 residues. The CDR3 is CASSHPGGGGKTDTQYF. The CDR3 DNA follows: TGTGCCAGCAGCCATCCTGGCGGAGGCGGGAAGACAGATACGCAGTATTTT.

This clonotype was detected a few times. The V gene is TRBV19, the J gene TRBJ1-1, with no clear D. This CDR3 has 13 residues. Trimming took 3 bases from V and 0 from J, leaving 5 bases between them. Germline CDR1 and CDR2: LNHDA and SQIVND (reference sequence). DNA for the CDR3: TGTGCCAGTAGTATTCGGGTGAACACTGAAGCTTTCTTT. This sequence encodes CASSIRVNTEAFF.

The gene calls are TRBV7-6 and TRBJ1-1; 10 bases align to TRBD1. This CDR3 contains 15 residues. The V and J ends lost 5 bases and 1 base, in that order; junction bases with no gene match: 4. Germline V CDR1 and CDR2: SGHVS, FNYEAQ. This CDR3 reads CASSEGQGKNTEAFF. The CDR3 DNA reads TGTGCCAGCAGCGAGGGACAGGGGAAGAACACTGAAGCTTTCTTT.

On this clonotype itself: One end of the junction fails to match germline, which may point to a read error. V gene TRBV7-9 combines with J gene TRBJ2-6; D unresolved. The V gene's germline CDR1 is SEHNR and CDR2 FQNEAQ (reference sequence). CDR3 length equals 17 residues. CDR3 coding DNA: TGTGCCAGCAGCTTTGGGGATTCGCTCTCTCGGGCCAACGTCCTGACTTTC. Translating it yields CASSFGDSLSRANVLTF.

This chain links TRBV29-1 with TRBJ1-2; 11 nucleotides align to TRBD1. The CDR3 has 15 amino acids. The germline CDR1 and CDR2 sequences are SQVTM and ANQGSEA. The V gene end was trimmed by 4 bases and the J gene end by 4 bases; junction bases not matched to a gene: 8. The DNA for the CDR3 is TGCAGCGTTGGGAATCCGGGACAGGGGGTCTATGGCTACACCTTC. Its protein product is CSVGNPGQGVYGYTF.